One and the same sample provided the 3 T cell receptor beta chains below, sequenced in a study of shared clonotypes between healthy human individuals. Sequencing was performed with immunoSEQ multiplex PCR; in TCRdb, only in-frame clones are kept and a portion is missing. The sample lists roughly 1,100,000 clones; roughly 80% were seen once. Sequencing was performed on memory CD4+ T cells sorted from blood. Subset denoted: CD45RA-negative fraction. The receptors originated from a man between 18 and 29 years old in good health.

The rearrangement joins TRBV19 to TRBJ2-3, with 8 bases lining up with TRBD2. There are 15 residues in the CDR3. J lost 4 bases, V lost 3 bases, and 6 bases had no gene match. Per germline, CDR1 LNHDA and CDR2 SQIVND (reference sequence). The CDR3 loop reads CASSMSGGRADTQYF. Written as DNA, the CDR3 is TGTGCCAGTAGTATGTCGGGGGGGCGCGCAGATACGCAGTATTTT.

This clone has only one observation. The CDR3 bases are TGTGCCAGCAACCGGGACGGCTACGAGCAGTACTTC. The encoded protein is CASNRDGYEQYF. The chain couples TRBV7-2 to TRBJ2-7, with D perhaps matching TRBD1 or TRBD2 (5 bases each). This CDR3 spans 12 amino acids. Germline CDR1 is SGHTA and CDR2 is FQGNSA. Trimming cost V 7 bases and J 3 bases, with 10 bases left between them.

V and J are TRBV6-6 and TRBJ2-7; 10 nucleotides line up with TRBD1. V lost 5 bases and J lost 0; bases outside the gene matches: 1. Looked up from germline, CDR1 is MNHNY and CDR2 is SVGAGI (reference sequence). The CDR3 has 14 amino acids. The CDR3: CASSRTGGSYEQYF. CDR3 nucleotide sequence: TGTGCCAGCAGTCGGACAGGGGGCTCCTACGAGCAGTACTTC.